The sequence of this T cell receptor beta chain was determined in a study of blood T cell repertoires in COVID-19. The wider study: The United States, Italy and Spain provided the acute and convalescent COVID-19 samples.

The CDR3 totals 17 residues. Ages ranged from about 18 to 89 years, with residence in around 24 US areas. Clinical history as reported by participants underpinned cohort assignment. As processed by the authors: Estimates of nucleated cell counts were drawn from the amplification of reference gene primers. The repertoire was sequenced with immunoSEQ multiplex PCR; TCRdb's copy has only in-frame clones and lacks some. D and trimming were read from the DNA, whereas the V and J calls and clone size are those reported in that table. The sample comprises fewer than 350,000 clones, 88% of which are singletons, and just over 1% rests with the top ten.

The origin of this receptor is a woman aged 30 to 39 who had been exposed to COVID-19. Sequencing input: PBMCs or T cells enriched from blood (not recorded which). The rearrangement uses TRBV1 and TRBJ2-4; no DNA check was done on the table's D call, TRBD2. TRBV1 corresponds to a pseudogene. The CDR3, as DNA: TGCACCAGCAGCCAAGTTCGGACTTATATAGCCAAAAACATTCAGTACTTC. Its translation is CTSSQVRTYIAKNIQYF.